Shown below are 17 T cell receptor beta chains from a single sample sequenced in a study of T cell repertoires in cytomegalovirus infection. Their specific antigens are unknown. TCRdb reanalysed the reads using MiXCR and keeps one entry per CDR3 protein. The sample shows 650,000 to 850,000 distinct CDR3 sequences, under 35% of them seen only once. The specimen comprised cultured CD8+ T cells from PBMCs, sampled from culture after CMV antigen stimulation. The receptor set was obtained from a human donor in good health (CMV status not recorded). Some clones in this sample may be carry-over from other donors' samples.

The rearrangement uses TRBV7-9 and TRBJ1-1; D unclear. The CDR3 runs 10 residues. The V end was cut by 8 bases, the J end by 9 bases, with 10 bases between. CDR1 and CDR2 from the germline V gene are SEHNR and FQNEAQ (reference sequence). The CDR3 DNA is TGTGCCAGCGACCCCAAGCAAGCTTTCTTT. Protein: CASDPKQAFF.

This sequence joins TRBV7-3 and TRBJ1-1; 9 nucleotides match TRBD1. V was pared by 4 bases and J by 8 bases, with 11 bases of the junction left unmatched. CDR3 length equals 15 residues. The germline V gene encodes CDR1 SGHTA and CDR2 FQGTGA. CDR3 sequence (DNA): TGTGCCAGCAGCTCGGGACAGGGCAAGGAACTGGAAGCTTTCTTT. It specifies CASSSGQGKELEAFF. The full variable domain, in which reference TRBV7-3 and TRBJ1-1 provide the parts outside the CDR3, is GAGVSQTPSNKVTEKGKYVELRCDPISGHTALYWYRQSLGQGPEFLIYFQGTGAADDSGLPNDRFFAVRPEGSVSTLKIQRTERGDSAVYLCASSSGQGKELEAFFGQGTRLTVV.

The rearrangement joins TRBV10-3 to TRBJ2-2; D remains unclear. The CDR3 loop spans 12 amino acids. Germline V gene data show CDR1 as ENHRY and CDR2 as SYGVKD. V lost 11 bases and J lost 7, with 14 bases in between. The CDR3 is CALQNSLGELFF. CDR3 nucleotides: TGTGCCCTCCAGAACAGCCTCGGGGAGCTGTTTTTT.

This clonotype appeared many times. The genes are TRBV12-3 or TRBV12-4 and TRBJ2-1, with TRBD1 matching over 7 bases. The V gene end was trimmed by 0 bases and the J gene end by 2 bases; junction bases not matched to a gene: 7. The CDR3 contains 17 residues. CDR3 sequence reads: CASSLATGTDTYNEQFF. CDR3 nucleotides: TGTGCCAGCAGTTTAGCAACGGGGACAGATACCTACAATGAGCAGTTCTTC.

This clonotype occurred a few times. This chain connects TRBV7-9 to TRBJ1-2, with D maybe TRBD1 (5 bases). The CDR3 has 17 residues. V shed 5 bases and J shed 0 bases, with 19 bases lying between them. Germline V gene lookup returns CDR1 SEHNR and CDR2 FQNEAQ (reference sequence). The CDR3 coding sequence is TGTGCCAGCAGCCCAATCGCGACAGCTGCAGCTAACTATGGCTACACCTTC. Amino acid sequence: CASSPIATAAANYGYTF.

This clonotype was seen ten or more times. The genes are TRBV7-2 and TRBJ2-5; 8 bases are shared with TRBD2. Looked up from germline, CDR1 is SGHTA and CDR2 is FQGNSA. V was clipped by 5 bases and J by 5 bases; unmatched bases: 19. The CDR3 has 18 residues. The CDR3 DNA is TGTGCCAGCAGCCCCAATTTCCAACTTGGCGGGGGGTCGGAGACCCAGTACTTC. It yields the protein CASSPNFQLGGGSETQYF.

The chain joins TRBV7-2 to TRBJ1-6, with D hard to call. V lost 3 bases to trimming and J lost 6 bases, with 9 bases between them. Germline V gives CDR1 SGHTA, CDR2 FQGNSA. The CDR3 length is 14 residues. The DNA for the CDR3 is TGTGCCAGCAGCTTCGGTAGTCGTAATTCACCCCTCCACTTT. Translation: CASSFGSRNSPLHF.

The chain has TRBV4-1 and TRBJ2-7; D is undetermined. The germline V and J ends were trimmed by 0 bases and 6 bases, with 9 bases remaining between them. The CDR3 totals 13 residues. Germline CDR1 is MGHRA and CDR2 is YSYEKL. The CDR3 loop reads CASSQDPNGEQYV. DNA for the CDR3: TGCGCCAGCAGCCAAGACCCTAACGGCGAGCAGTACGTC.

J is TRBJ2-7 and V is TRBV6-2 or TRBV6-3; TRBD2 matches 8 bases. The CDR3 consists of 15 residues. Germline-derived CDR1 and CDR2 are MNHEY and SVGEGT. The J segment lost 4 bases and the V segment lost 0 bases, leaving 5 bases of the junction unmatched. The CDR3: CASSYSQRGIYEQYF. In DNA, the CDR3 is TGTGCCAGCAGTTACTCTCAGCGGGGGATTTACGAGCAGTACTTC.

The table lists this clonotype with a few counts. The chain joins TRBV7-9 to TRBJ2-7; 11 nucleotides align to TRBD2. The CDR3 is 12 amino acids. The germline V gene has CDR1 SEHNR and CDR2 FQNEAQ (reference sequence). The CDR3 nucleotides are TGTGTCCTAGCGGGAGGCCCCTACGAGCAGTACTTC. It is translated as CVLAGGPYEQYF.

A few counts support this clonotype. The rearrangement uses TRBV5-4 and TRBJ2-7, with D unresolved. The germline CDR1 and CDR2 sequences are SGHNT and YYREEE (reference sequence). CDR3 length: 13 amino acids. Trimming shortened V by 0 bases and J by 1 base, and 5 bases separated the two germline ends. The CDR3 DNA reads TGTGCCAGCAGCTTGGAGGCGTCCTACGAGCAGTACTTC. It yields the protein CASSLEASYEQYF.

This clonotype has just a few counts. The CDR3 DNA reads as TGTGCCACCGGGGGTGAACCAAGTGCGGTGGAGACCCAGTACTTC. This translates into CATGGEPSAVETQYF. The rearrangement uses TRBV15 and TRBJ2-5; D may correspond to TRBD1 or TRBD2 (5 bases each). The CDR3 consists of 15 residues. V gave up 8 bases and J gave up 5 bases, with 21 bases separating them. CDR1 is LNHNV, CDR2 YYDKDF, per germline (reference sequence).

The V gene is TRBV27, the J gene TRBJ2-7, with D tentatively TRBD1 (6 bases). Trimming pared 4 bases from V and 12 bases from J, leaving 31 bases between. The CDR3 spans 17 residues. The V gene's germline CDR1 is MNHEY and CDR2 SMNVEV (reference sequence). In DNA, the CDR3 is TGTGCCAGCAGTTATCTAACAGGGAAGGATTTCCGCGGTCGGACGTACGTC. Protein sequence: CASSYLTGKDFRGRTYV.

This clonotype has just a few counts. V usage is TRBV11-2 and J usage is TRBJ2-6; D remains ambiguous. The CDR3 totals 15 residues. The ends were cut back, 5 bases at V and 1 base at J, with 9 bases in the middle. Germline-derived CDR1 and CDR2 are SGHAT and FQNNGV. The CDR3 DNA is TGTGCCAGCAGCCTGGCACCTTCTGGGGCCAACGTCCTGACTTTC. Protein sequence: CASSLAPSGANVLTF.

The V gene is TRBV29-1, the J gene TRBJ1-2; D ambiguous. The CDR3 totals 14 residues. V was shortened by 2 bases and J by 2 bases, with 12 bases between the two germline ends. CDR1 SQVTM and CDR2 ANQGSEA come from the germline V gene. The CDR3 sequence is CSVELNGINYGYTF. CDR3 nucleotide sequence: TGCAGCGTTGAATTAAATGGCATCAACTATGGCTACACCTTC.

The table lists this clonotype with a few counts. The V gene is TRBV27, the J gene TRBJ2-1; 10 nucleotides align to TRBD1. Germline lookup yields CDR1 MNHEY and CDR2 SMNVEV (reference sequence). V lost 2 bases to trimming and J lost 8 bases; unmatched junction nucleotides: 6. The CDR3 totals 15 residues. DNA for the CDR3: TGTGCCAGCAGTTTAAAGGACAGGGGGTTGGATGAGCAGTTCTTC. It is translated as CASSLKDRGLDEQFF.

The chain has TRBV6-5 and TRBJ2-1; 10 bases are a match to TRBD1. Germline V lookup: CDR1 MNHEY, CDR2 SVGAGI. Unmatched junction bases numbered 5, after V lost 0 bases and J lost 6 bases. The CDR3 length is 16 residues. The CDR3 sequence: CASSYSVTGGRNEQFF. CDR3 nucleotide sequence: TGTGCCAGCAGTTACTCGGTGACAGGGGGCCGCAATGAGCAGTTCTTC.